The clone carrying this T cell receptor beta chain appeared many times. TCRdb reanalysed the RT-PCR reads using MiXCR and keeps one entry per CDR3 protein. The table lists some 800,000 distinct CDR3 sequences, approximately 22% of them singletons, with 9.5% to 13% in the top ten. This entry comes from a study of response to subunit inactivated influenza vaccine. The V gene's germline CDR1 is DFQATT and CDR2 SNEGSKA (reference sequence). The CDR3 sequence is 13 residues long. The J segment lost 5 bases and the V segment lost 3 bases, leaving 7 bases of the junction unmatched. The V call is TRBV20-1, the J call TRBJ2-7, with 7 positions matching TRBD1. The source was PBMCs from blood, collected roughly 5 days after vaccination. The sequence was obtained from a man aged 45-60 years who received an inactivated influenza vaccine. This chain's CDR3 is CSASGYRGHEQYF. In DNA form, the CDR3 reads TGCAGTGCTAGTGGATACAGGGGTCACGAGCAGTACTTC.